This T cell receptor (beta chain) was found in a study of T cell responses to AZD1222 COVID-19 vaccine. The CDR3 runs 17 residues. CDR1 is LGHDT and CDR2 is YNNKEL in the germline V gene (reference sequence). V trimming: 4 bases; J trimming: 6 bases; junction bases outside the gene matches: 16. Libraries were prepared by immunoSEQ multiplex PCR; TCRdb keeps only in-frame clonotypes and omits some of them. The repertoire holds some 140,000 clones, with 65% to 90% as singletons. This chain joins TRBV3-1 (or the pseudogene TRBV3-2) and TRBJ2-7, with 9 bases lining up with TRBD1. The sequence was obtained from an adult who received the MenACWY meningococcal vaccine as a control. Sequencing used peripheral blood, obtained 28 days after the second dose of the MenACWY control vaccine. The CDR3 sequence is CASSPHPGQGHTPEQYF. In DNA form, the CDR3 reads TGTGCCAGCAGCCCGCACCCGGGACAGGGTCATACGCCCGAGCAGTACTTC.